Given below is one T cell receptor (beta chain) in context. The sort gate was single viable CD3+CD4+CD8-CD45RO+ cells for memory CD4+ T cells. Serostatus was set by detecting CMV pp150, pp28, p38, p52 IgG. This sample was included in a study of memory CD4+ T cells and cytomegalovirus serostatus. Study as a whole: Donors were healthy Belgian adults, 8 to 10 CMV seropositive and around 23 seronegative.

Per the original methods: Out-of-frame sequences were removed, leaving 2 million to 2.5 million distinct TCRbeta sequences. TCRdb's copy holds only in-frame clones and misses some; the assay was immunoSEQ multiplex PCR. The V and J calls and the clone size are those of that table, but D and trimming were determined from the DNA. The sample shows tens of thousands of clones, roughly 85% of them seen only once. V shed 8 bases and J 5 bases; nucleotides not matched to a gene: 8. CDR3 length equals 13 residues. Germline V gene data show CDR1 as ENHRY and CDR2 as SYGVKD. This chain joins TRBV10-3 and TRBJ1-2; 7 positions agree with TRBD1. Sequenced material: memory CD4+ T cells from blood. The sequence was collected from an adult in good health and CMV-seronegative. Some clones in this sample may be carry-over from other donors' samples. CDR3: CAIRSGGPYGYTF. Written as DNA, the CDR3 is TGTGCCATCCGGTCAGGGGGACCTTATGGCTACACCTTC.